This T cell receptor (beta chain) was identified during a study of T cells in Graves' hyperthyroidism and ophthalmopathy. Turning to the study itself: Peripheral blood sampling occurred at initial diagnosis, before any treatment.

This clonotype occurred many times. Its antigen is still unknown. The PBMCs studied were ones that came from roughly 11 ml fresh peripheral blood. Study-wide points: Stable hyperthyroidism was told apart from ophthalmopathy by a model built on 13 V-J features.

This CDR3 is built from 13 residues. V lost 4 bases and J lost 4, with 10 bases in between. Amplified TCR beta CDR3 regions derived from RNA transcripts. Initially, a first-round RT-PCR of the TCR CDR3 employed the HTBI primer set. TCRdb reprocessed the multiplex PCR reads via MiXCR and lists one record per CDR3 protein. The profile covers about 560,000 distinct CDR3 sequences, with over 15% appearing a single time and approximately 18% taken by the ten largest. Sequenced material: blood. The clonotype was recovered from a young woman with Graves' hyperthyroidism. The V and J genes are TRBV12-3 or TRBV12-4 and TRBJ1-2, with D possibly matching TRBD1 (6 bases). CDR3 coding DNA: TGTGCCAGCAGTTCACAGGGTACCTATGGCTACACCTTC. Its protein is CASSSQGTYGYTF.